This TCR beta chain was sequenced during a study of Graves' ophthalmopathy and Graves' hyperthyroidism (dated by TCRdb to 2016 to 2019). Concerning the study at large: Peripheral blood was collected at initial diagnosis, before any treatment. To tell Graves' ophthalmopathy apart from Graves' hyperthyroidism, and to predict which patients would progress to ophthalmopathy, the study relied on TCR beta repertoire signatures. In total, around 140 blood samples were TCR-sequenced: under 45 ophthalmopathy, roughly 80 hyperthyroidism and some 17 hyperthyroidism-to-ophthalmopathy patients. To explore V-J signatures that separate ophthalmopathy from hyperthyroidism, a discovery set of approximately 100 patients was enrolled, consisting of approximately 44 with ophthalmopathy and roughly 59 with stable hyperthyroidism. For independent validation, a separate cohort was made up of 18 hyperthyroidism patients plus 17 patients who later progressed from hyperthyroidism to ophthalmopathy. In over five hyperthyroidism patients, T-cell repertoires of thyroid tissue and blood were compared. After sampling, hyperthyroidism patients received methimazole starting at 30 mg daily, and ophthalmopathy patients received high-dose intravenous methylprednisolone. Broader findings and caveats from the paper: In validation, the model predicted ophthalmopathy progression with about 64% sensitivity and roughly 78% specificity; roughly eleven predicted patients were CT-confirmed with GO in a median of 6.5 months. No statistical method was used to set the sample size in advance, and the investigators knew which group each participant was assigned to. Most expanded thyroid clonotypes with a frequency above 0.001 also appeared in blood, which suggests that blood repertoires may reflect the immune response in the thyroid. Ophthalmopathy was separated from stable hyperthyroidism by the 13-signature model with about 85% sensitivity and roughly 83% specificity in cross-validation and with 80%/75% in the test set.

For repertoire sequencing, the TCR beta CDR3 regions were amplified from RNA transcripts. A first-round RT-PCR used HTBI primers with the Qiagen OneStep RT-PCR kit, followed by a second-round multiplex PCR, size selection and purification. Sequencing of the libraries was carried out on an Illumina HiSeq2000 in paired-end mode with 100 bp reads. In the authors' own workflow: SOAPnuke was used for read processing, and reads with adapters, uncalled bases, a mean Phred below 15, or no exact constant-primer or identifier match were discarded. COPE v1.2.5 was used to merge the high-quality paired reads. Each unique nucleotide sequence was defined as a clonotype, and clonotypes were aligned to IMGT TRB V, D and J references with MiTCR v1.1. Analysis was restricted to V-J combinations with a frequency above 0.0001, which covered 99% to 99.2% of repertoires. For each V-J combination, a TCR clonal expansion and chaos score was defined as the ratio of F50 clonal expansion to chaos observed in the TCRdist matrix. Welch's t-statistics and random forest were used to reduce the features to approximately 13 V-J combinations, which were then used as input to a naive Bayes classifier. Thyroid-blood repertoire similarity was quantified with the Morisita-Horn index. The public sequencing data were trimmed at Q25 with fastp and processed into clonotypes with MiXCR by TCRdb, which kept only in-frame beta chains. All rows with the same CDR3 protein become a single entry with the most common DNA and genes. These V and J calls derive from TCRdb rather than the authors' analysis. A total of about 640,000 distinct CDR3 sequences appear in this sample, approximately 39% of them only once. Together, the top ten hold about 3.3% of the sample.

Ophthalmopathy patients were characterized by moderately to severely active disease, a Clinical Activity Score of at least 3, a NOSPECS grade of at least 4, and a disease duration under 3 months. Anyone with other autoimmune diseases, uncontrolled infections, pregnancy or lactation was excluded from the study. Diagnosis relied on clinical symptoms, serum thyroxine, TRAb, thyroid ultrasound and orbital computed tomography. PBMCs were isolated from about 10 ml of fresh peripheral blood by Ficoll-Paque density gradient centrifugation. Total RNA was extracted using Trizol reagent, and RNA quality was checked on an Agilent 2100 Bioanalyzer. CDR1 and CDR2, looked up from the germline V gene, are MGHRA and YSYEKL. From cysteine to phenylalanine, the CDR3 is 15 amino acids long. The DNA shown is the 45-base CDR3, in frame from base 1. Trimming costs V 4 bases and J 0 bases, and their ends lie 10 bases apart.

This clonotype occurred a few times. What this receptor recognizes is not known. Base qualities are missing; no much larger clone stands one base away. This TCR derives from an adult man with Graves' ophthalmopathy. Sequencing was carried out using peripheral blood. Rearrangement joined TRBV4-1 to TRBJ1-3; 5 matching bases give a weak D call of TRBD1. This receptor carries the CDR3 CASSRGVISGNTIYF. The DNA sequence is TGCGCCAGCAGCCGGGGGGTGATCTCTGGAAACACCATATATTTT.